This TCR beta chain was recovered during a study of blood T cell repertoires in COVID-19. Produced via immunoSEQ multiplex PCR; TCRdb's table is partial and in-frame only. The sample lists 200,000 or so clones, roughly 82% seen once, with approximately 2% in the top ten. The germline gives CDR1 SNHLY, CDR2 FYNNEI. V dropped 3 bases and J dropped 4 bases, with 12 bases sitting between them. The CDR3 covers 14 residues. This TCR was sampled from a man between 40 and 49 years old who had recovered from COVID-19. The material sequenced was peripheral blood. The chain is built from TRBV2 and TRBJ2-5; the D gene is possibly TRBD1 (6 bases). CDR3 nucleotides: TGTGCCAGCAGTGACGGAACAGGGACAGAGACCCAGTACTTC. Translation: CASSDGTGTETQYF. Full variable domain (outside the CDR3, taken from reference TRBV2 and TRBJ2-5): EPEVTQTPSHQVTQMGQEVILRCVPISNHLYFYWYRQILGQKVEFLVSFYNNEISEKSEIFDDQFSVERPDGSNFTLKIRSTKLEDSAMYFCASSDGTGTETQYFGPGTRLLVL.